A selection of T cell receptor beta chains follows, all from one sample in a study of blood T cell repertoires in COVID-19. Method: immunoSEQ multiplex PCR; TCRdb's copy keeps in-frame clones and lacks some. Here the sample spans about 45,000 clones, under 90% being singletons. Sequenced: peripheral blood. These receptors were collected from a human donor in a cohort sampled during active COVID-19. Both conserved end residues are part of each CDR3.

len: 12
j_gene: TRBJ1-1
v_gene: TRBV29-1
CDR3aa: CSGGHMNTEAFF

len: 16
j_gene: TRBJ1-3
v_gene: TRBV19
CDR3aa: CASSLTAGTSGNTIYF

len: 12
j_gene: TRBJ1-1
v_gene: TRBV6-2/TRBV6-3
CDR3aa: CASSFRGSEAFF

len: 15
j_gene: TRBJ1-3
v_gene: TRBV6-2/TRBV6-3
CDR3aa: CASSLDFGSGNTIYF

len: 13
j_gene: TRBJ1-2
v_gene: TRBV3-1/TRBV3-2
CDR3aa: CASSQGTGGGYTF

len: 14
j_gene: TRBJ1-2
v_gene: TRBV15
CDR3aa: CATSRGQGGNGYTF

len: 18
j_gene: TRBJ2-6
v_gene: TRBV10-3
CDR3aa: CAISEGTGGESGANVLTF

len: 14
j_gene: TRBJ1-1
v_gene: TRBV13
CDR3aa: CASSPRTGRTEAFF

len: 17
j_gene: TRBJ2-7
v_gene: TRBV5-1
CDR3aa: CASSLPPAGGPSYEQYF

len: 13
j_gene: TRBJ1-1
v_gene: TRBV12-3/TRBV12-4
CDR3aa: CASSPDRLTEAFF

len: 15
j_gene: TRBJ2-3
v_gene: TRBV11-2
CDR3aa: CASSLRWGETDTQYF

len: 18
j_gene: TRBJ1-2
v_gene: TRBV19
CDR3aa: CASSMAPTGALSSYGYTF

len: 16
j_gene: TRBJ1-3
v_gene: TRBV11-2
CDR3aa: CASSSVRAHSGNTIYF

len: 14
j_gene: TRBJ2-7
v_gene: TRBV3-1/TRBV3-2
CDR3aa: CASSLGLQKAEQYF

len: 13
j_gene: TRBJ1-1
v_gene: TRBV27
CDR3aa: CASSPRSGTEAFF

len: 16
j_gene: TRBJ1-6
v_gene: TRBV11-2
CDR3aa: CASSLEGGPYSSPLHF

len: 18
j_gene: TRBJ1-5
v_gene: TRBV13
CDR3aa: CASSFGAGAGYSNQPQHF

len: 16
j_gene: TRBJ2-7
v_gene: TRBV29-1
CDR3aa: CSVEELGTGGIYEQYF

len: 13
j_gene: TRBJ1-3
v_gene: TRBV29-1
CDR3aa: CSATTGSGNTIYF

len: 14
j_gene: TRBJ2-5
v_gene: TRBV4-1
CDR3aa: CASSLVAGEKTQYF

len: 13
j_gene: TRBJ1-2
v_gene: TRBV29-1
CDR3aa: CSVVGQGVSGYTF

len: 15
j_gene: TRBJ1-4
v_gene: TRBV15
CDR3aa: CATSARAGANEKLFF

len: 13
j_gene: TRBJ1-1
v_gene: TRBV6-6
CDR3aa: CASRPGFNTEAFF

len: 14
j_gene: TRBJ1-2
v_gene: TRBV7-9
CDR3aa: CASSLPGGANGYTF

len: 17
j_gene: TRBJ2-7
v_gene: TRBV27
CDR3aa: CASSKELPGQGDHEQYF

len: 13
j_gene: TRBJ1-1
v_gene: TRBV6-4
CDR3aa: CASSAGAGGEAFF

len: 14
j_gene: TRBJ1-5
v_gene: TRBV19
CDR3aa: CASSIDLSIQPQHF

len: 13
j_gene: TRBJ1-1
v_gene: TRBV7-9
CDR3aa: CASSLFGNTEAFF

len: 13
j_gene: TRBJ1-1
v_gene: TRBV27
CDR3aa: CASSGQGRTEAFF

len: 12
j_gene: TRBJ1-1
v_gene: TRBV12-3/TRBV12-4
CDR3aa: CASSLGGGLAFF